The present entry profiles one TCR beta chain with its context. Other nucleotide sequences from this sample produce the same CDR3. This CDR3 contains 14 residues. From germline, CDR1 is GTSNPN and CDR2 SVGIG (reference sequence). Trimming removed 0 bases from V and 0 bases from J, with 3 bases in between. This sample is drawn from a study of blood T cell repertoires in COVID-19. Study context: Acute-phase and convalescent COVID-19 samples originated in the United States, Italy and Spain.

Assay used: immunoSEQ multiplex PCR; TCRdb lists only in-frame clones, some missing. Of about 130,000 clones listed, around four fifths are singletons. This rearrangement joins TRBV30 to TRBJ2-6, with D unresolved. The sequencing input was peripheral blood. The TCR comes from a man aged 40-55 years with active or convalescent COVID-19. The CDR3 DNA sequence: TGTGCCTGGAGTGTCCTCTCTGGGGCCAACGTCCTGACTTTC. This gives the protein CAWSVLSGANVLTF.